This passage covers 14 T cell receptor beta chains from one sample sequenced in a study of lymphopenia after photon versus proton radiotherapy (dated by TCRdb to the late 2010s). Library generation was performed with the immunoSEQ multiplex PCR assay. What TCRdb holds here is the immuneACCESS table cut down to in-frame rearrangements. Part of the clones is not present; checked against another copy, under half of the missing clones reflect an unresolved V gene, and the others are unexplained. The sample yields roughly 67,000 clones; roughly 91% were counted once. Roughly 2.7% of the sample goes to the ten largest clones. Material: peripheral blood, obtained from a patient treated with photon-based radiotherapy. These TCRs come from a woman in her seventies with pancreatic cancer.

This clone was detected only once. V is TRBV16 and J is TRBJ2-4; the D is unclear. Germline CDR1 and CDR2: KGHSY and FQNENV. Trimming cost V 4 bases and J 0 bases, with 16 bases left between them. The CDR3 spans 17 residues. CDR3 in amino acids: CASSPVAPTLAKNIQYF. As DNA, the CDR3 is TGTGCCAGCAGCCCCGTGGCGCCCACCCTAGCCAAAAACATTCAGTACTTC.

The rearrangement uses TRBV27 and TRBJ2-1; no firm D call. The V gene lost 3 bases and the J gene lost 4 bases, with 7 bases spanning the gap. There are 13 residues in the CDR3. Germline CDR1 reads MNHEY; CDR2 reads SMNVEV (reference sequence). For the CDR3, the DNA is TGTGCCAGCAGTTTGAGGATTTACAATGAGCAGTTCTTC. This sequence encodes CASSLRIYNEQFF.

The chain links TRBV29-1 to TRBJ2-1, with 7 nucleotides matching TRBD2. Germline lookup yields CDR1 SQVTM and CDR2 ANQGSEA. Trimming removed 7 bases from V and 9 bases from J; junction bases left unmatched: 15. This CDR3 region has 14 residues. The CDR3 loop is CSAVASGRNSEQFF. The CDR3 DNA reads TGCAGCGCAGTGGCTAGCGGCAGGAATAGTGAGCAGTTCTTC.

The gene calls are TRBV6-1 and TRBJ2-2, with TRBD2 matching over 7 bases. V lost 1 base and J lost 4; bases outside the gene matches: 3. The CDR3 is 15 amino acids. The V gene's germline CDR1 is MNHNS and CDR2 SASEGT. The CDR3 DNA reads TGTGCCAGCAGTGAAGGGGGACTACGCACCGGGGAGCTGTTTTTT. Amino acid sequence: CASSEGGLRTGELFF.

The chain links TRBV6-1 to TRBJ2-4; 11 bases align to TRBD1. The germline CDR1 and CDR2 sequences are MNHNS and SASEGT. The V gene end was trimmed by 7 bases and the J gene end by 0 bases; junction bases not matched to a gene: 2. The CDR3 totals 15 residues. The CDR3 DNA sequence: TGTGCCAGCATGGACAGGGGGCAAGCCAAAAACATTCAGTACTTC. Translated: CASMDRGQAKNIQYF.

The chain combines TRBV30 with TRBJ1-2; D is unresolved. Per germline, CDR1 GTSNPN and CDR2 SVGIG (reference sequence). The CDR3 has 13 amino acids. Trimming left V 2 bases short and J 2 bases short, with 9 bases between. CDR3 DNA: TGTGCCTGGAGTCGGCAGGAGAACTATGGCTACACCTTC. Its protein is CAWSRQENYGYTF.

The gene calls are TRBV5-1 and TRBJ2-5; TRBD2 matches at 7 bases. The J call may be faulty, since TRBJ2-7 better matches the DNA end. This CDR3 comprises 14 residues. In germline, CDR1 is SGHRS, CDR2 YFSETQ. The chain's CDR3 is CASSLLASTYEQYF. The CDR3 DNA sequence: TGCGCCAGCAGCTTACTAGCGAGTACCTACGAGCAGTACTTC.

V and J are TRBV11-3 and TRBJ2-7; D tentatively reads TRBD1 or TRBD2 (5 bases each). Per germline, CDR1 SGHNT and CDR2 YENEEA. Between the trimmed V and J ends, which lost 4 bases and 2 bases, there was a span of 27 bases. The CDR3 runs 19 residues. The CDR3 sequence is CASSSLGGEVTTFTYEQYF. CDR3 DNA sequence: TGTGCCAGCAGCTCCCTTGGGGGTGAGGTCACCACCTTCACCTACGAGCAGTACTTC.

This sequence joins TRBV19 and TRBJ1-1; D is possibly TRBD1 (5 bases). The CDR3 totals 13 residues. Germline lookup yields CDR1 LNHDA and CDR2 SQIVND (reference sequence). V was cut by 6 bases and J by 6 bases, with 14 bases left in between. CDR3 coding DNA: TGTGCCAGTAGCGAACTAGACAGCCCTGAAGCTTTCTTT. This translates into CASSELDSPEAFF. Full variable domain (rest looked up from reference TRBV19 and TRBJ1-1): DGGITQSPKYLFRKEGQNVTLSCEQNLNHDAMYWYRQDPGQGLRLIYYSQIVNDFQKGDIAEGYSVSREKKESFPLTVTSAQKNPTAFYLCASSELDSPEAFFGQGTRLTVV.

The rearrangement links TRBV7-2 to TRBJ2-3; D gene uncertain. Germline loops: CDR1 SGHTA, CDR2 FQGNSA. V was trimmed by 5 bases and J by 0 bases, leaving 3 bases between them. This CDR3 comprises 12 residues. CDR3 region: CASSTSTDTQYF. DNA of the CDR3: TGTGCCAGCAGCACTAGCACAGATACGCAGTATTTT.

The chain joins TRBV6-6 to TRBJ2-5; 10 bases map to TRBD2. Germline trimming cut 5 bases from V and 5 bases from J; bases unmatched to any gene: 5. Per germline, CDR1 MNHNY and CDR2 SVGAGI (reference sequence). The CDR3 contains 14 residues. CDR3 region: CASSPSGRRETQYF. Written as DNA, the CDR3 is TGTGCCAGCAGTCCTAGCGGGAGACGGGAGACCCAGTACTTC.

This chain uses TRBV21-1 with TRBJ2-7; TRBD1, the D gene given by the table, was not confirmed from the DNA. TRBV21-1 is labeled a pseudogene. The CDR3 runs 17 residues. CDR3 nucleotides: TGTGCCAGCAGCACGCTACTGGGACAGGGGTTTTCTCGCGAGCAGTACTTC. It yields the protein CASSTLLGQGFSREQYF.

CDR3 region: CASSKDGNEQFF. Here the CDR3 DNA reads TGTGCCAGCAGCAAAGATGGCAATGAGCAGTTCTTC. The chain is built from TRBV21-1 and TRBJ2-1. TRBV21-1 is a pseudogene. The CDR3 contains 12 residues.

V usage is TRBV5-1 and J usage is TRBJ2-3, with TRBD2 identical over 7 bases. The V gene's germline CDR1 is SGHRS and CDR2 YFSETQ. The CDR3 consists of 17 residues. Germline trimming cut 5 bases from V and 0 bases from J; bases unmatched to any gene: 12. CDR3: CASRVGTTTFSTDTQYF. CDR3 coding DNA: TGCGCCAGCAGGGTGGGGACTACCACCTTTAGCACAGATACGCAGTATTTT.